The rows below give T cell receptor beta chains drawn from one sample of a study of lung T cells in sarcoidosis with Löfgren's syndrome. TCRdb redid the calling of the reads with MiXCR, one entry per CDR3 protein. Of more than 8,500 distinct CDR3 sequences listed, just under 20% are singletons. Specimen: CD4+ T cells from bronchoalveolar lavage. The receptors shown here come from a human donor with sarcoidosis (Löfgren's syndrome or another form), or a control subject (not recorded which). Both conserved end residues are part of each CDR3. D genes are given only for firm matches. Clone size appears in some rows only: once, few, many, or a class for an expanded clone.

clone_size	d_call	v_call	j_call	cdr3_aa	cdr3_nt
many	TRBD1	TRBV20-1	TRBJ2-7	CSAVQGALVYEQYF	TGCAGTGCTGTACAGGGGGCATTAGTCTACGAGCAGTACTTC
many	NA	TRBV19	TRBJ2-7	CASSVQGSGEQYF	TGTGCCAGTAGTGTACAGGGATCGGGCGAGCAGTACTTC
NA	NA	TRBV27	TRBJ2-1	CASSSKGTKGNEQFF	TGTGCTAGCAGTTCGAAAGGGACAAAAGGGAATGAGCAGTTCTTC
NA	NA	TRBV2	TRBJ1-2	CASSDIRQGLSYAF	TGTGCCAGTAGCGACATCCGGCAGGGGTTAAGCTACGCCTTC
many	TRBD1	TRBV2	TRBJ1-1	CASSRTGSTEAFF	TGTGCCAGCAGTCGGACAGGATCCACTGAAGCTTTCTTT
NA	NA	TRBV19	TRBJ2-1	CASSRQYYNEHFF	TGTGCCAGTAGCCGACAGTACTACAATGAGCATTTCTTC
many	TRBD1	TRBV6-1	TRBJ1-4	CASRRRTGTAQTNEKLFF	TGTGCCAGCAGGCGGCGGACAGGGACCGCCCAAACTAATGAAAAACTGTTTTTT
many	NA	TRBV7-2	TRBJ1-5	CASSLGTGKNQPQHF	TGTGCCAGCAGCTTAGGAACAGGGAAGAATCAGCCCCAGCATTTT
many	NA	TRBV5-4	TRBJ2-7	CASSLDSSRQYF	TGTGCCAGCAGTCTCGACTCTTCTCGGCAGTACTTC
many	TRBD2	TRBV4-2	TRBJ2-3	CASSQLAGGDTDTQYF	TGTGCCAGCAGCCAACTGGCCGGGGGGGACACAGATACGCAGTATTTT
many	NA	TRBV7-2	TRBJ2-1	CASSQNSNYNNEQFF	TGTGCCAGCAGCCAAAATTCCAACTATAACAATGAGCAGTTCTTC
medium-sized	NA	TRBV11-2	TRBJ2-5	CASSLLGTSLWETQYF	TGTGCCAGCAGCTTATTGGGAACCTCTTTATGGGAGACCCAGTACTTC
medium-sized	NA	TRBV3-1	TRBJ2-3	CASKPRSVETDTQYF	TGTGCCAGCAAACCAAGATCCGTAGAAACAGATACGCAGTATTTT
many	TRBD1	TRBV28	TRBJ1-3	CASTSQTGTSGNTIYF	TGTGCCAGCACCTCCCAGACAGGGACGTCTGGAAACACCATATATTTT
few	TRBD2	TRBV20-1	TRBJ2-1	CSARDSGRGDYYNEQFF	TGCAGTGCTAGAGATTCTGGGCGGGGGGACTACTACAATGAGCAGTTCTTC
many	TRBD1	TRBV24-1	TRBJ2-7	CATSDPGQGASGLYF	TGTGCCACCAGTGACCCGGGACAGGGGGCCTCGGGCTTGTACTTC
many	NA	TRBV20-1	TRBJ2-5	CSASDRQETQYF	TGCAGTGCTTCGGACAGACAAGAGACCCAGTACTTC
many	NA	TRBV7-8	TRBJ1-5	CASSLIPGQTSNQPQHF	TGTGCCAGCAGCTTAATTCCCGGACAAACAAGCAATCAGCCCCAGCATTTT
medium-sized	NA	TRBV27	TRBJ2-5	CASSRANVETQYF	TGTGCCAGCTCAAGAGCCAATGTGGAGACCCAGTACTTC
large	NA	TRBV28	TRBJ1-5	CASSLRGQPQHF	TGTGCCAGCAGCCTTCGTGGTCAGCCCCAGCATTTT
many	NA	TRBV30	TRBJ1-1	CAWREAGWTEAFF	TGTGCCTGGAGGGAGGCAGGGTGGACTGAAGCTTTCTTT
NA	NA	TRBV30	TRBJ2-7	CACNGGSTYEQYF	TGTGCCTGTAACGGCGGTTCTACCTACGAGCAGTACTTC
medium-sized	NA	TRBV6-1	TRBJ1-5	CASSESARWPQHF	TGTGCCAGCAGTGAATCGGCCCGGTGGCCCCAGCATTTT
many	NA	TRBV20-1	TRBJ1-1	CSAARQRMNTEAFF	TGCAGTGCTGCGAGACAGAGGATGAACACTGAAGCTTTCTTT
many	NA	TRBV19	TRBJ2-6	CASSPHNSGANVLTF	TGTGCCAGTAGCCCCCATAACTCTGGGGCCAACGTCCTGACTTTC
NA	NA	TRBV30	TRBJ1-1	CAWSLQTAAFF	TGTGCCTGGAGTCTCCAGACCGCAGCTTTCTTT
many	TRBD2	TRBV11-2	TRBJ2-3	CASSFSGRRFADTQYF	TGTGCCAGCAGCTTTAGCGGGAGAAGGTTTGCAGATACGCAGTATTTT
many	TRBD2	TRBV2	TRBJ2-1	CASKRLGRNEQFF	TGTGCCAGCAAGCGCCTCGGGAGGAATGAGCAGTTCTTC
many	TRBD2	TRBV20-1	TRBJ2-1	CSALERGHNEQFF	TGCAGCGCCCTGGAGCGGGGGCACAATGAGCAGTTCTTC
medium-sized	NA	TRBV7-8	TRBJ2-1	CASTRGPSNEQFF	TGTGCGAGTACCCGCGGGCCTTCGAATGAGCAGTTCTTC
medium-sized	TRBD2	TRBV20-1	TRBJ2-5	CSASTTRGETQYF	TGCAGTGCTAGTACCACGCGGGGGGAGACCCAGTACTTC
few	NA	TRBV28	TRBJ2-7	CASRGPESEQYF	TGTGCCAGCAGGGGACCCGAGAGCGAGCAGTACTTC
medium-sized	TRBD1	TRBV5-5	TRBJ2-1	CASSLGDREPYNEQFF	TGTGCCAGCAGCTTGGGGGACAGGGAGCCCTACAATGAGCAGTTCTTC
many	NA	TRBV27	TRBJ2-5	CASSPPHFQETQYF	TGTGCCAGCAGCCCACCACATTTCCAAGAGACCCAGTACTTC
medium-sized	NA	TRBV20-1	TRBJ2-7	CSASSQQGRVNEQYF	TGCAGTGCCTCATCCCAACAGGGACGAGTTAACGAGCAGTACTTC
many	NA	TRBV12-3/TRBV12-4	TRBJ2-5	CASSPVGAHQETQYF	TGTGCCAGCAGTCCCGTCGGGGCTCACCAAGAGACCCAGTACTTC
many	NA	TRBV11-2	TRBJ1-5	CASSFSSNQPQHF	TGTGCCAGCAGCTTCTCGTCAAATCAGCCCCAGCATTTT
NA	TRBD1	TRBV27	TRBJ1-5	CASGLSGAGGRGNQPQHF	TGCGCCAGCGGTTTATCCGGGGCAGGGGGCAGGGGCAATCAGCCCCAGCATTTT
many	NA	TRBV7-8	TRBJ2-7	CASSLDRAYEQYF	TGTGCCAGCAGCTTAGACAGGGCCTACGAGCAGTACTTC
NA	NA	TRBV18	TRBJ1-1	CASSPLSPGNTEASF	TGTGCCAGCTCACCACTCTCCCCGGGGAACACCGAAGCTTCCTTT
medium-sized	NA	TRBV12-3/TRBV12-4	TRBJ1-5	CASSLAHGLDQPQHF	TGTGCCAGCAGTTTAGCCCACGGGCTTGATCAGCCCCAGCATTTT
medium-sized	NA	TRBV6-1	TRBJ1-2	CASSEPGRWVNYGYTF	TGTGCCAGCAGTGAACCCGGACGGTGGGTCAACTATGGCTACACCTTC
NA	TRBD1	TRBV7-6	TRBJ2-3	CASSPAGTGADTQYF	TGTGCCAGCAGCCCTGCCGGGACAGGGGCAGATACGCAGTATTTT
many	TRBD1	TRBV29-1	TRBJ2-7	CSVDGTGFREQYF	TGCAGCGTTGATGGGACAGGGTTCCGCGAGCAGTACTTC
medium-sized	TRBD2	TRBV20-1	TRBJ2-3	CSARTSGSTDTQYF	TGCAGTGCTAGGACTAGCGGAAGCACAGATACGCAGTATTTT
many	NA	TRBV7-9	TRBJ1-5	CASSLGTVNQPQHF	TGTGCCAGCAGCTTAGGGACAGTCAATCAGCCCCAGCATTTT
many	NA	TRBV7-2	TRBJ2-7	CASSPPRSPYEQYF	TGTGCCAGCAGCCCCCCTCGCTCCCCCTACGAGCAGTACTTC
many	NA	TRBV5-5	TRBJ1-2	CASSLEALGGYTF	TGTGCCAGCAGCTTGGAGGCGCTAGGCGGCTACACCTTC
many	TRBD1	TRBV7-2	TRBJ2-1	CASSLPRGQGAFNEQFF	TGTGCCAGCAGCCTACCTAGAGGACAGGGGGCGTTCAATGAGCAGTTCTTC
NA	NA	TRBV6-2/TRBV6-3	TRBJ1-2	CASMPGLDYGYTF	TGTGCCAGCATGCCTGGCCTGGACTACGGCTACACCTTC
many	NA	TRBV6-4	TRBJ1-5	CASSGYYQPQHF	TGTGCCAGCAGTGGGTATTATCAGCCCCAGCATTTT
few	NA	TRBV14	TRBJ2-1	CASSPPGRGNEQFF	TGTGCCAGCAGCCCGCCAGGCAGGGGCAATGAGCAGTTCTTC
medium-sized	NA	TRBV6-2/TRBV6-3	TRBJ2-7	CASSARYEQYF	TGTGCCAGCAGTGCCCGCTACGAGCAGTACTTC
many	NA	TRBV5-8	TRBJ2-2	CASRKLVATGELFF	TGTGCCAGCAGGAAACTAGTGGCTACCGGGGAGCTGTTTTTT
many	TRBD1	TRBV5-1	TRBJ1-4	CASSSDRVATNEKLFF	TGCGCCAGCAGCTCGGACAGGGTTGCAACTAATGAAAAACTGTTTTTT
many	TRBD1	TRBV6-2/TRBV6-3	TRBJ1-3	CASSYGLIGTERNTIYF	TGTGCCAGCAGTTACGGTCTTATCGGGACAGAACGAAACACCATATATTTT
medium-sized	NA	TRBV2	TRBJ1-6	CASSSRNSPLHF	TGTGCCAGCAGTAGCAGGAATTCACCCCTCCACTTT
many	TRBD2	TRBV20-1	TRBJ2-7	CSARTGTSGSDEQYF	TGCAGTGCCAGAACAGGGACTAGCGGGAGCGACGAGCAGTACTTC